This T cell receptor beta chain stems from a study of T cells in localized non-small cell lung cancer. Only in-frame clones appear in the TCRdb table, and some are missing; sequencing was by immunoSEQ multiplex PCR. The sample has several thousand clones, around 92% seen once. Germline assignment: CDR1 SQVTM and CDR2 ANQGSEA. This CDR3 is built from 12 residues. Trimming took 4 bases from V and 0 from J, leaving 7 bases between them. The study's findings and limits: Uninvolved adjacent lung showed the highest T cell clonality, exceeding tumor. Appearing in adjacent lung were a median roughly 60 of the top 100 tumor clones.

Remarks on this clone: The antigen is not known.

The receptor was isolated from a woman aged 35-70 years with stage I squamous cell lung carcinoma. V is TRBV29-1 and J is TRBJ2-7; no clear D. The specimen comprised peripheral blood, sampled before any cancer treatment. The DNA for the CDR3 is TGCAGCGTTGCGGACGGCTCCTACGAGCAGTACTTC. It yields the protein CSVADGSYEQYF.